This TCR beta chain was captured in a study of CD4 T cells in relation to SARS-CoV-2 and coronaviruses. Study overall: TCR beta CDR3s were sequenced after approximately 11-day antigen culture of PBMCs.

Germline CDR1 SQVTM, CDR2 ANQGSEA. V shed 0 bases and J 1 base; nucleotides not matched to a gene: 5. There are 15 residues in the CDR3. Before the COVID-19 pandemic, during about 2011-2019, CD4+ T cells were taken from unexposed donors. After about 10 days of culture, CD4+ T cells were isolated. Testing used SARS-CoV-2 S/N and four cold-coronavirus spikes on unexposed-donor CD4+ T cells, cells permitting. General study findings and limits: Monoreactive clones expanded significantly more to SARS-CoV-2 than crossreactive clones did.

This clone has more than one count but fewer than ten. Its specificity is not known. The method was immunoSEQ multiplex PCR; TCRdb's version includes in-frame clones alone and lacks a portion of them. The repertoire has some 30,000 clones, around 79% of them found once; the top ten carry 20% to 25%. The source is a human donor in good health. The sample was CD4+ T cells from PBMCs, cultured in vitro. The genes are TRBV29-1 and TRBJ1-1; 7 nucleotides agree with TRBD1. Written as DNA, the CDR3 is TGCAGCGTTGAAGAACAGGGGCCGGGGAACACTGAAGCTTTCTTT. Translating gives CSVEEQGPGNTEAFF. Using reference TRBV29-1 and TRBJ1-1 for the parts outside the CDR3, the full variable domain is SAVISQKPSRDICQRGTSLTIQCQVDSQVTMMFWYRQQPGQSLTLIATANQGSEATYESGFVIDKFPISRPNLTFSTLTVSNMSPEDSSIYLCSVEEQGPGNTEAFFGQGTRLTVV.